This paragraph reports one T cell receptor beta chain. The target of this receptor is not known. The receptor library was made with 5' RACE. Each TCR library was prepared from around 3,400 ng of total RNA. For each sample, cDNA was synthesized in eight separate reactions using SMARTScribe reverse transcriptase. During cDNA synthesis, unique molecular identifiers containing a 6-nucleotide sample barcode were introduced by template switching. Two nested PCRs of about 15 and 9 cycles amplified the TCRalpha and TCRbeta cDNA, and bead purification followed each PCR. Before amplification, cDNA was treated with uracil DNA-glycosylase and purified using the QIAquick PCR purification kit. The second PCR added Illumina TruSeq-compatible adapters along with sample-specific barcodes. TapeStation and Qubit were used to check library quality and concentration, and approximately 5.4 ng of each library was pooled. Sequencing of pooled libraries was carried out on an Illumina HiSeq2500 single-index Rapid Run using 2 x 100 bp reads and custom sequencing primers. Per the original workflow: MiGEC version 1.2.6 was used for UMI-based consensus assembly to correct PCR and sequencing errors. MiXCR version 2.1.1 handled V(D)J alignment, clonotype assembly and CDR3 extraction. Normalisation of gene usage, clonotype sharing and MAIT/NKT TCR abundance was achieved by analysing the top 1000, 10 000 and 20 000 clonotypes per sample. Diversity was computed as the inverse Simpson index with the vegan R package after downsampling to 27 000 UMIs. Paired Mann-Whitney U tests on discordant twin pairs were used, with Benjamini-Hochberg multiple-testing correction. After TCRdb reprocessed the reads, each CDR3 protein sequence was kept as one row, without DNA. The V and J calls and clone size are TCRdb's, not the authors'. The sample table includes 300,000 to 400,000 distinct CDR3 sequences. The ten largest clonotypes hold around 2% of the sample.

Including the terminal cysteine and phenylalanine, the CDR3 comprises 20 residues. The protein alone is recorded here. For CDR1 and CDR2, the germline V gene lists SGHRS and YFSETQ. This specimen comes from a study of monozygotic twins with inflammatory bowel disease (dated by TCRdb to the late 2010s). About the study as a whole: The full study comprised some 30 monozygotic twin pairs: nine German pairs (four IBD-concordant, five IBD-discordant) and 19 IBD-discordant Danish pairs. Within discordant pairs, disease-associated traits were sought mainly by comparing IBD patients with their genetically identical healthy co-twins. Each individual had, on average, about 151 000 unique TCRalpha sequences and 181 000 unique TCRbeta sequences available for analysis.

General conclusions and limits of the study: The results gave no support for a single strong signal or clonotype linked to IBD. The analysis was unable to tell apart different T cell subtypes. Because patients received different immunosuppressive treatments, the repertoires may have picked up extra background noise and variability between individuals. IBD patients shared fewer clonotypes with other individuals than healthy twins did, most markedly in patients showing signs of disease activity. IBD patients had lower TCRbeta repertoire diversity, measured by the inverse Simpson index, than their healthy co-twins. No difference in repertoire similarity was observed between concordant and discordant twins, possibly owing to limited statistical power.

From each donor, a roughly 2.5 ml peripheral blood sample was collected into PAXgene tubes and stored at -80 degrees C. Without T cell sorting, total RNA was isolated from whole blood using the PAXgene blood miRNA kit on an automated QIAcube. Deep TCRalpha and TCRbeta repertoire profiling with unique molecular barcoding was performed on peripheral blood of monozygotic twin pairs concordant or discordant for inflammatory bowel disease. Smoking habits were recorded for all twin pairs, and each individual was classified as a current, former or never smoker. Source material: blood. This TCR came from a human donor with ulcerative colitis or Crohn's disease, or a healthy co-twin of an affected twin (not recorded which). The chain joins TRBV5-1 to TRBJ2-2; the TCRdb call, TRBD2, lacks DNA for checking. The CDR3 protein sequence reads: CASSLGRLAGEKQNTGELFF.